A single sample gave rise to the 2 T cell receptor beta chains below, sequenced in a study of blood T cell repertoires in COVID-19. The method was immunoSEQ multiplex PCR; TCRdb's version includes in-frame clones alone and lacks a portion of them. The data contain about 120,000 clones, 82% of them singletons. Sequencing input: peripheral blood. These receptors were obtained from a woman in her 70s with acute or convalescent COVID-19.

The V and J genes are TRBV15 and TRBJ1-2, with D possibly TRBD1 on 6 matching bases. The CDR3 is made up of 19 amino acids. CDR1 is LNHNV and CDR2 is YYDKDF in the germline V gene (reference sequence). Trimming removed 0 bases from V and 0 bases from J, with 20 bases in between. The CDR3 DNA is TGTGCCACCAGCAGAGATCCGGGGGGCGAGATGGGACCTAACTATGGCTACACCTTC. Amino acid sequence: CATSRDPGGEMGPNYGYTF.

DNA for the CDR3: TGTGCCAGCAGCGTAGCTCCGGGGGGAATCGCCGGGGAGCTGTTTTTT. The encoded protein is CASSVAPGGIAGELFF. This chain links TRBV9 with TRBJ2-2; 7 positions match TRBD2. Germline assignment: CDR1 SGDLS and CDR2 YYNGEE. The CDR3 covers 16 residues. V trimming: 0 bases; J trimming: 6 bases; junction bases outside the gene matches: 8.